These T cell receptor beta chains were read from a single sample in a study of T cell clonotyping in hematopoietic cell transplantation. TCRdb's copy holds only in-frame clones and misses some; the assay was immunoSEQ multiplex PCR. The profile covers 2,100 or so clones, with roughly 80% appearing a single time and 6% to 7.5% taken by the ten largest. The material sequenced was PBMCs, taken 100 days after allogeneic stem cell transplant. Receptor source: a male patient aged 50 to 60 who had an allogeneic stem cell transplant from a related donor, so the T cells may come from the graft donor. Some clones in this sample may be carry-over from other donors' samples. Each CDR3 is given with its conserved first and last residue.

J gene: TRBJ2-2; V gene: TRBV11-1; CDR3 protein: CASSSGLNTGELFF
J gene: TRBJ1-1; V gene: TRBV30; CDR3 protein: CAWTNLGTEAFF
J gene: TRBJ2-3; V gene: TRBV7-3; CDR3 protein: CASSAGQGGGDTQYF
J gene: TRBJ1-1; V gene: TRBV25-1; CDR3 protein: CASSESGQAAFF
J gene: TRBJ1-5; V gene: TRBV7-2; CDR3 protein: CASSTQQGSGQPQHF
J gene: TRBJ1-2; V gene: TRBV2; CDR3 protein: CASSDLRDNGYTF
J gene: TRBJ2-7; V gene: TRBV27; CDR3 protein: CASSSSQLAGVYEQYF
J gene: TRBJ1-1; V gene: TRBV11-1; CDR3 protein: CARGWGNTEAFF
J gene: TRBJ1-1; V gene: TRBV9; CDR3 protein: CASSPEGQGAEAFF
J gene: TRBJ1-2; V gene: TRBV6-5; CDR3 protein: CASSSQQGLGYGYTF
J gene: TRBJ1-5; V gene: TRBV7-2; CDR3 protein: CASGFPGNQPQHF
J gene: TRBJ2-5; V gene: TRBV7-3; CDR3 protein: CASSLTLAGGVETQYF
J gene: TRBJ2-7; V gene: TRBV30; CDR3 protein: CAWSVPRGLSYEQYF
J gene: TRBJ1-6; V gene: TRBV2; CDR3 protein: CASRETGGNSPLHF
J gene: TRBJ2-2; V gene: TRBV19; CDR3 protein: CASSIGGRFNTGELFF
J gene: TRBJ2-4; V gene: TRBV28; CDR3 protein: CASSQHGTGKRGLANIQYF
J gene: TRBJ1-1; V gene: TRBV29-1; CDR3 protein: CSADRVNTEAFF
J gene: NA; V gene: TRBV5-6; CDR3 protein: CASSLSPKPLRYEQYF
J gene: TRBJ1-2; V gene: TRBV7-8; CDR3 protein: CASSWGQGNSNYGYTF
J gene: TRBJ1-1; V gene: TRBV29-1; CDR3 protein: CSVGDRVMNTEAFF
J gene: TRBJ2-6; V gene: TRBV20-1; CDR3 protein: CSVSGANVLTF
J gene: TRBJ1-3; V gene: TRBV9; CDR3 protein: CASSVETGSGNTIYF
J gene: TRBJ2-2; V gene: TRBV5-6; CDR3 protein: CASSFWGQGTGELFF